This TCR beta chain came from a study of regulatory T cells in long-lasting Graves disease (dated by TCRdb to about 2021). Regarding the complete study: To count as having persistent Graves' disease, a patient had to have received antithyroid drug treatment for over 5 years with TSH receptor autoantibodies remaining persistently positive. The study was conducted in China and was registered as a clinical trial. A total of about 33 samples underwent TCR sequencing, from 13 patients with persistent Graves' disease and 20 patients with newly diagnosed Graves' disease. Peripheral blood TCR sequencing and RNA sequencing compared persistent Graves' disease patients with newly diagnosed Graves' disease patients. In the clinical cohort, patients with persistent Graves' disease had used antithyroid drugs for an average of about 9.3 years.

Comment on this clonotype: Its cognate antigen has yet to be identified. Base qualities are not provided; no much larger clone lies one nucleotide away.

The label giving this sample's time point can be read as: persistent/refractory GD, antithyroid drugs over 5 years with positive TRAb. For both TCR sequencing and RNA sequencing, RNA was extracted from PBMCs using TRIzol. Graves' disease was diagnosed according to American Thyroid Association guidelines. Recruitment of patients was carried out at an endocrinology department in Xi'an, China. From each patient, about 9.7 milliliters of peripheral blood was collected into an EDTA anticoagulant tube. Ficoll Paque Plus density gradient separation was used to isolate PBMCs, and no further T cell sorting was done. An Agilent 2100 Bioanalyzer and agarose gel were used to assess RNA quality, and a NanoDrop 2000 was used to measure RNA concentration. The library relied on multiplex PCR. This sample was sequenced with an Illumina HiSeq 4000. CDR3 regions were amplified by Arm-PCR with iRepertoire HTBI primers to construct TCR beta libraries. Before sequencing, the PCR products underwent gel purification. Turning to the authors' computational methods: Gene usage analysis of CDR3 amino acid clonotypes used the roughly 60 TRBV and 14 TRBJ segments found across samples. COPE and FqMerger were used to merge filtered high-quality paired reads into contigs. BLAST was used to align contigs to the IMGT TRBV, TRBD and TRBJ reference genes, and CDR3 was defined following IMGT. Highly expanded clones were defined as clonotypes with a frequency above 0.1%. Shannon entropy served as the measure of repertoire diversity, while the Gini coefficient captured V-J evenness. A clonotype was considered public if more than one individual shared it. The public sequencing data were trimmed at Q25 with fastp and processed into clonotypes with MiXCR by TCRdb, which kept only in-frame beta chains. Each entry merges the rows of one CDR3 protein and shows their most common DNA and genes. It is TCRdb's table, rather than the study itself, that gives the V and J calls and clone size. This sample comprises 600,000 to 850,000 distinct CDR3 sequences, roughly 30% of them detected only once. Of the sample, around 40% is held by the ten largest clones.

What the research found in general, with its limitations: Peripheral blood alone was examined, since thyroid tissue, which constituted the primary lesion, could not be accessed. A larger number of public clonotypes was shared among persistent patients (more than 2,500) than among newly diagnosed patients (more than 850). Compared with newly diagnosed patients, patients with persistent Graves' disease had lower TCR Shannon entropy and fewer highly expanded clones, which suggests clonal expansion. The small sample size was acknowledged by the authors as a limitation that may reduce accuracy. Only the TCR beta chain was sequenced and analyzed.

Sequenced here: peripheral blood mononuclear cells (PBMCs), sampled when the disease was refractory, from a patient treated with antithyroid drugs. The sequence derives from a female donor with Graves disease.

The nucleotide sequence reads TGTGCCAGTAGTATACTATCCCCGGAGGGAGGGGTCGAGCAGTACTTC. Protein translation: CASSILSPEGGVEQYF. The V gene is TRBV19 and the J gene is TRBJ2-7; TRBD2 lines up with 7 middle nucleotides. CDR1 is given as LNHDA and CDR2 as SQIVND, both from the germline V gene (reference sequence). The CDR3 goes from the cysteine to the phenylalanine over 16 residues. The sequence is cut down to CDR3 DNA, 48 bases in frame from base 1. V trim: 2 bases; J trim: 6 bases; unmatched bases: 13.